Presented here are 20 T cell receptor beta chains from one specimen sequenced in a study of shared clonotypes between healthy human individuals. Sequenced by immunoSEQ multiplex PCR; TCRdb stores in-frame clones only, minus some. The profile covers some 2,100,000 clones, with approximately 96% appearing a single time and around 0.13% taken by the ten largest. What was sequenced was naive CD4+ T cells sorted from blood. Regarding subset: CD45RA+ positively selected. These receptors came from a young man in good health.

This clone was recorded only once. The rearrangement uses TRBV6-5 and TRBJ2-1; D might be TRBD1 or TRBD2, each matching 5 bases. The germline V gene encodes CDR1 MNHEY and CDR2 SVGAGI. The V end was cut by 8 bases, the J end by 2 bases, with 10 bases between. The CDR3 loop spans 13 amino acids. CDR3 loop: CASARGAYNEQFF. In DNA, the CDR3 is TGTGCCAGCGCACGGGGCGCCTACAATGAGCAGTTCTTC.

The J gene is TRBJ1-1, the V gene TRBV28; 8 bases match TRBD1. The length of the CDR3 is 14 residues. J was trimmed by 3 bases and V by 4 bases; bases with no gene match: 4. Per the germline V gene, CDR1 is MDHEN and CDR2 is SYDVKM. The CDR3 coding sequence is TGTGCCAGCAGTTCCCAGGGGGCGGACACTGAAGCTTTCTTT. Protein sequence: CASSSQGADTEAFF. The whole variable domain, filled in from reference TRBV28 and TRBJ1-1, reads DVKVTQSSRYLVKRTGEKVFLECVQDMDHENMFWYRQDPGLGLRLIYFSYDVKMKEKGDIPEGYSVSREKKERFSLILESASTNQTSMYLCASSSQGADTEAFFGQGTRLTVV.

This clone was counted a single time. V and J are TRBV9 and TRBJ1-6; weak D call: TRBD1 (5 bases). The CDR3 contains 13 residues. Germline lookup yields CDR1 SGDLS and CDR2 YYNGEE. Trimming removed 2 bases at V and 7 bases at J, with 7 bases between. CDR3: CASSVTVNSPLHF. For the CDR3, the DNA is TGTGCCAGCAGCGTGACAGTGAATTCACCCCTCCACTTT.

This chain connects TRBV5-6 to TRBJ2-1; possibly TRBD1 for D (6 bases). From germline, CDR1 is SGHDT and CDR2 YYEEEE. The V and J ends lost 5 bases and 9 bases respectively, with 12 bases between them. There are 12 residues in the CDR3. The DNA of the CDR3 is TGTGCCAGCAGAACAGGGAAAAGTGAGCAGTTCTTC. Translation gives CASRTGKSEQFF.

The chain is built from TRBV4-1 and TRBJ1-2; no clear D gene. V was shortened by 0 bases and J by 7 bases, with 18 bases between the two germline ends. Germline V CDR1 and CDR2: MGHRA, YSYEKL. This CDR3 has 16 residues. CDR3 coding DNA: TGCGCCAGCAGCCAAGAGTTGGGAGGGCTATATGGTGGCTACACCTTC. Its translation is CASSQELGGLYGGYTF.

The J gene is TRBJ2-1, the V gene TRBV7-9, with D uncertain. Germline V gene lookup returns CDR1 SEHNR and CDR2 FQNEAQ (reference sequence). V lost 5 bases, J lost 5 bases, and 10 bases lay in between. The CDR3 extends over 13 amino acids. The chain's CDR3 is CASSTDNDNEQFF. CDR3 nucleotide sequence: TGTGCCAGCAGCACCGACAATGACAATGAGCAGTTCTTC.

The chain employs TRBV19 and TRBJ1-4; TRBD1 is a possible D gene (6 bases). Trimming left V 5 bases short and J 8 bases short, with 12 bases between. The germline V gene has CDR1 LNHDA and CDR2 SQIVND (reference sequence). CDR3 length equals 13 residues. This CDR3 is CASSLTGTEKLFF. DNA for the CDR3: TGTGCCAGTAGTTTGACAGGAACAGAAAAACTGTTTTTT. The full variable domain, in which reference TRBV19 and TRBJ1-4 provide the parts outside the CDR3, is DGGITQSPKYLFRKEGQNVTLSCEQNLNHDAMYWYRQDPGQGLRLIYYSQIVNDFQKGDIAEGYSVSREKKESFPLTVTSAQKNPTAFYLCASSLTGTEKLFFGSGTQLSVL.

This clone turned up a few times. This same CDR3 is encoded by further DNA sequences in the sample. The rearrangement uses TRBV5-1 and TRBJ1-6, with 7 bases aligning to TRBD1. CDR1 and CDR2 from the germline V gene are SGHRS and YFSETQ. This CDR3 has 14 residues. V lost 4 bases to trimming and J lost 8 bases; unmatched junction nucleotides: 6. In DNA form, the CDR3 reads TGCGCCAGCAGCCCGACAGGGTGGGATTCACCCCTCCACTTT. Translation: CASSPTGWDSPLHF.

This clone was seen a single time. The CDR3 DNA sequence: TGTGCCAGCAGTGGAAGACAGTGGGGTAATCAGCCCCAGCATTTT. Its protein product is CASSGRQWGNQPQHF. This sequence joins TRBV6-1 and TRBJ1-5; maybe TRBD1 (5 bases). Germline CDR1 is MNHNS and CDR2 is SASEGT. This CDR3 has 15 amino acids. V lost 4 bases to trimming and J lost 4 bases, with 14 bases between them.

V and J are TRBV29-1 and TRBJ2-5; TRBD2 is a possible D gene (6 bases). CDR3 length: 13 residues. V was clipped by 4 bases and J by 4 bases, with 13 bases between them. Germline V gene lookup returns CDR1 SQVTM and CDR2 ANQGSEA. The CDR3 coding sequence is TGCAGCGTTGCACGGGGGAGGCGAGAGACCCAGTACTTC. This sequence encodes CSVARGRRETQYF.

The chain employs TRBV20-1 and TRBJ2-3; D uncertain. V was clipped by 7 bases and J by 5 bases, with 7 bases between them. The CDR3 totals 10 residues. Germline V lookup: CDR1 DFQATT, CDR2 SNEGSKA (reference sequence). The CDR3 spells CSGSGDTQYF. CDR3 DNA sequence: TGCAGTGGCTCGGGAGATACGCAGTATTTT.

A remark on this clone: The same CDR3 is also encoded by other DNA sequences in this sample. The chain joins TRBV7-9 to TRBJ2-7; D is ambiguous. Trimming removed 5 bases at V and 1 base at J, with 12 bases between. This CDR3 is 14 amino acids long. Germline assignment: CDR1 SEHNR and CDR2 FQNEAQ (reference sequence). The CDR3 sequence: CASSPKGPSYEQYF. In DNA, the CDR3 is TGTGCCAGCAGCCCAAAAGGGCCATCCTACGAGCAGTACTTC. Full variable domain (outside the CDR3, taken from reference TRBV7-9 and TRBJ2-7): DTGVSQNPRHKITKRGQNVTFRCDPISEHNRLYWYRQTLGQGPEFLTYFQNEAQLEKSRLLSDRFSAERPKGSFSTLEIQRTEQGDSAMYLCASSPKGPSYEQYFGPGTRLTVT.

In this sample, this clone turned up once. A much larger clone differs from this one at a single base, so this may be a read error. The rearrangement uses TRBV25-1 and TRBJ1-1; D gene unclear. Between the trimmed V and J ends, which lost 6 bases and 2 bases, there was a span of 4 bases. This CDR3 has 11 residues. Germline lookup yields CDR1 MGHDK and CDR2 SYGVNS. CDR3 DNA: TGTGCCAGCAGGTTAAACACTGAAGCTTTCTTT. As protein: CASRLNTEAFF.

Only one count was recorded for this clone. The J gene is TRBJ2-3, the V gene TRBV15, with TRBD2 as a possible D gene (5 bases). V was trimmed by 5 bases and J by 0 bases, leaving 9 bases between them. The CDR3 extends over 14 amino acids. Germline loops: CDR1 LNHNV, CDR2 YYDKDF (reference sequence). CDR3 residues: CATSPQRSTDTQYF. CDR3 DNA sequence: TGTGCCACCAGCCCGCAGCGGAGCACAGATACGCAGTATTTT.

The chain uses TRBV10-3 and TRBJ1-1; D may be TRBD1 (6 bases). With 6 bases removed from V and 1 base from J, the gap between germline ends came to 12 bases. This CDR3 has 14 residues. Germline V lookup: CDR1 ENHRY, CDR2 SYGVKD. The CDR3 sequence: CAIRGTTGNTEAFF. CDR3 coding DNA: TGTGCCATCAGGGGAACGACAGGGAACACTGAAGCTTTCTTT.

DNA of the CDR3: TGTGCCAGCATCCCAACGGCAGTCGTTGGTTCACCCCTCCACTTT. Translating gives CASIPTAVVGSPLHF. The chain combines TRBV2 with TRBJ1-6; D is undetermined. Germline V gives CDR1 SNHLY, CDR2 FYNNEI. The CDR3 consists of 15 residues. V was trimmed by 7 bases and J by 9 bases, leaving 19 bases between them.

The CDR3 coding sequence is TGCGCCAGCAGTAGGACAGGGATAGAGACCCAGTACTTC. As protein: CASSRTGIETQYF. The chain is built from TRBV10-1 and TRBJ2-5; the match to TRBD1 covers 8 bases. The CDR3 has 13 amino acids. Per the germline V gene, CDR1 is WNHNN and CDR2 is SYGVQD (reference sequence). Trimming took 5 bases from V and 4 from J; bases not matched to a gene: 3.

The chain uses TRBV10-3 and TRBJ2-1, with 8 bases fitting TRBD1. Germline CDR1 is ENHRY and CDR2 is SYGVKD. CDR3 size: 14 residues. Germline trimming cut 11 bases from V and 8 bases from J; bases unmatched to any gene: 14. DNA for the CDR3: TGTGCCGCCAGCGGACAGGGCCCTGTGGATGAGCAGTTCTTC. Protein product: CAASGQGPVDEQFF.

The chain joins TRBV29-1 to TRBJ1-1; D not certain. Germline values: CDR1 SQVTM, CDR2 ANQGSEA. The CDR3 is 15 amino acids. The germline V and J ends were trimmed by 8 bases and 0 bases, with 19 bases remaining between them. In DNA, the CDR3 is TGCAGCTCTCGAGGCCTCAAATCAATGAACACTGAAGCTTTCTTT. Translating it yields CSSRGLKSMNTEAFF.

V and J are TRBV12-2 and TRBJ2-7; TRBD1 reflects the table's D call only, with no check against the DNA. TRBV12-2 is a pseudogene. The CDR3 covers 14 residues. CDR3 bases: TGTGCAAGTCACGACAGGGGATTTTCCTACGAGCAGTACTTC. Its protein product is CASHDRGFSYEQYF.